This T cell receptor (beta chain) is drawn from a study of blood T cell repertoires in COVID-19. Trimming cost V 0 bases and J 4 bases, with 13 bases left between them. Germline-derived CDR1 and CDR2 are SGDLS and YYNGEE. CDR3 length: 15 residues. By frequency in the sample, this clone is medium-sized. Profiling relied on immunoSEQ multiplex PCR, and the TCRdb table lists in-frame clones only, not all of them. This table holds fewer than 200,000 clones, 60% to 85% found once. The sequence was obtained from a woman aged 60 to 75 with COVID-19, enrolled during active disease. The sequenced sample consisted of peripheral blood. The chain couples TRBV9 to TRBJ1-2; D remains ambiguous. The CDR3, as DNA: TGTGCCAGCAGCGTAGCTGGTCAGTCCTTCTATGGCTACACCTTC. Translated: CASSVAGQSFYGYTF.